This TCR beta chain was sequenced in a study of control samples from healthy donors and cancer patients. The germline V and J ends were trimmed by 3 bases and 2 bases, with 12 bases remaining between them. The CDR3 contains 15 residues. CDR1 is LGHNA, CDR2 YNFKEQ, per germline. Here immunoSEQ multiplex PCR was the method, and the copy in TCRdb shows in-frame clones only, minus some. The top ten clones hold 4.9% of a sample with roughly 150,000 clones, approximately 91% of them seen once. The sample comprised blood. V usage is TRBV4-2 and J usage is TRBJ2-3; D assignment may be TRBD1 or TRBD2 (5 bases each). The source is a man aged 25-40 years in good health. CDR3 residues: CASSHGTATTDTQYF. The CDR3 bases are TGTGCCAGCAGCCATGGGACGGCGACCACAGATACGCAGTATTTT.